Sequencing of this T cell receptor (beta chain) was carried out in a study of shared clonotypes between healthy human individuals. Study details: Aged between 18 and 49, the donors were a couple of women and a few men. Per donor, three plates held CD4 naive cells, three held CD4 memory, two held CD8 naive and one held CD8 memory.

The CDR3 length is 15 residues. V gave up 5 bases and J gave up 5 bases; unmatched junction bases: 6. From germline, CDR1 is MDHEN and CDR2 SYDVKM. Clones were sequenced by immunoSEQ multiplex PCR, and TCRdb holds only the in-frame ones, with some missing. The table records around 550,000 clones, 90% to 96% of them present only once. Subsets obtained from CD4+ cells comprised CD45RA+ naive and CD45RA-negative memory cells. The source is a woman in her 30s in good health. V gene TRBV28 combines with J gene TRBJ2-2; TRBD1 agrees at 9 bases. What was sequenced was naive CD4+ T cells sorted from blood. The subset here: CD45RA+ positively selected. The CDR3 here is CASSPRTGVTGELFF. The CDR3 DNA reads TGTGCCAGCAGTCCCAGGACAGGGGTTACCGGGGAGCTGTTTTTT.